The clone carrying this T cell receptor beta chain was recorded many times. Its antigen is not identified. With 9 bases removed from V and 0 bases from J, the gap between germline ends came to 18 bases. CDR3 length equals 16 residues. Germline V gene lookup returns CDR1 LNHDA and CDR2 SQIVND (reference sequence). The record originates from a study of regulatory T cells in long-lasting Graves disease. General study points: Under persistent disease, TRBV28, TRBJ1-2 and TRBJ2-5 were used preferentially.

Time point of the sample: newly diagnosed GD, antithyroid drugs for less than 3 months. Researchers made the TCR library from RNA that was extracted from PBMCs. Sequencing libraries for TCR beta were prepared with iRepertoire HTBI primers and Arm-PCR of CDR3 regions. MiXCR, run by TCRdb on the multiplex PCR reads, gives a single entry per CDR3 protein. The sample lists around 450,000 distinct CDR3 sequences; 15% were seen once. This sample was also put to use in a study of T cells in Graves' hyperthyroidism and ophthalmopathy.

The sequences come from peripheral blood mononuclear cells (PBMCs), collected at new diagnosis, from a patient treated with antithyroid drugs. The clonotype was recovered from a woman in her forties with Graves disease. The chain is built from TRBV19 and TRBJ2-1, with D possibly being TRBD2 (6 bases). The DNA of the CDR3 is TGTGCCAGCAGCTTAGGGGCGGGAAGCTCCTACAATGAGCAGTTCTTC. Translation: CASSLGAGSSYNEQFF.